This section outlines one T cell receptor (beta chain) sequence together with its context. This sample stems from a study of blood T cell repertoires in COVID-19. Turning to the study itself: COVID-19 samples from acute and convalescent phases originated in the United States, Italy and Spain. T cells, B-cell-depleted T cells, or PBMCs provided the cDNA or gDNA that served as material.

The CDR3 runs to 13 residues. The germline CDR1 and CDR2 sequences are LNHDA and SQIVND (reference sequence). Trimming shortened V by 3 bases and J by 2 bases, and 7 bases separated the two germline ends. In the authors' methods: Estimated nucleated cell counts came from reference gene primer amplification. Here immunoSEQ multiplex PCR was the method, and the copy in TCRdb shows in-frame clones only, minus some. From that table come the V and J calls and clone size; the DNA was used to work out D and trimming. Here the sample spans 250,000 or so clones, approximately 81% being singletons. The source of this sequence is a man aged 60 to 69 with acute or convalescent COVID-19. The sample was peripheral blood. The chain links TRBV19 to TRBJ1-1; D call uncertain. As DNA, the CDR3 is TGTGCCAGTAGTATGTCACTAAACACTGAAGCTTTCTTT. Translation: CASSMSLNTEAFF.